This T cell receptor (beta chain) was recorded in a study of CD8 T cells in Susac syndrome (dated by TCRdb to between 2017 and 2020). In terms of the full investigation: Of the Susac syndrome patients who were sequenced, fewer than ten were in clinical remission while roughly six had clinically active disease. At blood withdrawal, Susac syndrome patients were either therapy-naive, taking corticosteroids (in some cases with IVIg as well), or taking IVIg alone. Repertoire sequencing was used to test whether CD8+ T cell activation and differentiation in Susac syndrome was antigen driven. The research as a whole found: The number of individuals in the TCR sequencing and HLA analysis was recognized as being relatively small. No clonal expansion was detected in the CD4+ T cell repertoire of Susac syndrome patients.

Concerning this clonotype itself: Which antigen it targets is not known. Per-nucleotide qualities are absent, and no much larger clonotype sits a single base away.

V and J lose 3 bases and 2 bases, and a span of 5 bases separates them. The CDR3, from cysteine to phenylalanine, totals 14 residues. Kept here is only the CDR3 DNA, which spans 42 bases and is read in frame from base 1. From the germline V gene, CDR1 is MDHEN and CDR2 is SYDVKM. RNA was extracted using the RNeasy kit, and roughly 0.5 to 1 ug of the RNA was reverse transcribed with random hexamers. The immunoSEQ multiplex PCR assay, which covers 54 Vbeta and 13 Jbeta segments, was used to amplify TCR beta CDR3 regions. To correct PCR amplification bias, a synthetic template baseline was used for both primer optimization and computational correction. On the study's bioinformatics: Reads were assigned to V, D and J genes according to IMGT and analyzed in immunoSEQ Analyzer, with only productive sequences retained. To calculate clonality, Shannon entropy was normalized by log2 of the number of productive unique sequences and then subtracted from one. Public and private clones were assessed among the 100 most prevalent clones of each patient and control. Clones were defined as Susac-specific if absent from the healthy and MS cohorts, from around 1,100 published viral clones and from other ImmuneACCESS disease sequences. Using fastp at Q25 and MiXCR, TCRdb reprocessed the public reads and kept productive beta chains. For every CDR3 protein sequence, its rows merge into one entry that carries the most common genes and DNA. TCRdb's processing, not the authors', yielded these V and J calls. This sample has approximately 210,000 distinct CDR3 sequences in its table, and roughly 93% of those were observed once. The ten largest clones represent under 0.2% of the sample.

High-throughput TCR beta sequencing profiled peripheral blood CD8+ and CD4+ T cells from healthy donors, Susac syndrome patients and multiple sclerosis patients. Susac syndrome patients met recently defined diagnostic criteria for definite or probable disease. Bulk CD8+ and CD4+ T cells were purified magnetically by negative isolation, whereas CD8+ TEMRA cells were enriched by FACS. Blood was collected in EDTA tubes and processed within 24 hours, with PBMCs isolated through density gradient centrifugation. PBMCs destined for TCR sequencing were cryopreserved in liquid nitrogen and later thawed in a 37 °C water bath. A purity of at least 90% was achieved for sorted or isolated CD4+, CD8+ and CD8+ TEMRA cells.

Sequences were obtained from CD4+ T cells from PBMCs. The V and J segments used are TRBV28 and TRBJ2-6, with a tentative D gene TRBD2 over 5 matching bases. This sequence originates from a human donor with Susac syndrome. The CDR3 amino acid sequence is: CASSFGAGANVLTF. The DNA sequence is as follows: TGTGCCAGCAGTTTCGGGGCTGGGGCCAACGTCCTGACTTTC.